The 7 T cell receptor beta chains reported below all come from one sample, sequenced in a study of T cells in Graves' hyperthyroidism and ophthalmopathy. The CDR3 regions of TCR beta were amplified from RNA transcripts. The primer set for the first-round RT-PCR of the TCR CDR3 was HTBI. TCRdb passed the multiplex PCR reads through MiXCR, listing each CDR3 protein once. The data contain more than 650,000 distinct CDR3 sequences, around 15% of them singletons. Source material: blood. The receptor source for this set is a woman aged 18-29 years with Graves' hyperthyroidism.

This clonotype showed up many times. The chain joins TRBV7-9 to TRBJ2-3, with a tentative D call TRBD2 (5 bases). CDR1 and CDR2 (germline): SEHNR, FQNEAQ (reference sequence). Trimming cost V 7 bases and J 0 bases, with 17 bases left between them. The CDR3 runs to 16 residues. As DNA, the CDR3 is TGTGCCAGCATCCACGGGGAGAAGGCCAGCACAGATACGCAGTATTTT. This codes for CASIHGEKASTDTQYF.

This clonotype was recorded a few times. The chain is built from TRBV14 and TRBJ1-3; D unresolved. Germline-derived CDR1 and CDR2 are SGHDN and FVKESK. The germline V and J ends were trimmed by 0 bases and 8 bases, with 14 bases remaining between them. There are 15 residues in the CDR3. The CDR3 nucleotides read TGTGCCAGCAGCCAAGACTGGCCGGGATCGGACACCATATATTTT. This gives the protein CASSQDWPGSDTIYF. The whole variable domain, filled in from reference TRBV14 and TRBJ1-3, reads EAGVTQFPSHSVIEKGQTVTLRCDPISGHDNLYWYRRVMGKEIKFLLHFVKESKQDESGMPNNRFLAERTGGTYSTLKVQPAELEDSGVYFCASSQDWPGSDTIYFGEGSWLTVV.

V and J are TRBV13 and TRBJ2-7; TRBD2 aligns across 10 bases. This CDR3 is 20 amino acids long. V shed 5 bases, J shed 1 base, and the junction held 20 bases outside the gene matches. Germline V gene sequence: CDR1 PRHDT, CDR2 FYEKMQ (reference sequence). CDR3 region: CASSATGWISSGRVSYEQYF. CDR3 nucleotides: TGTGCCAGCAGCGCCACAGGGTGGATCTCTAGCGGGAGAGTGTCCTACGAGCAGTACTTC. Full variable domain (remainder filled in from reference TRBV13 and TRBJ2-7): AAGVIQSPRHLIKEKRETATLKCYPIPRHDTVYWYQQGPGQDPQFLISFYEKMQSDKGSIPDRFSAQQFSDYHSELNMSSLELGDSALYFCASSATGWISSGRVSYEQYFGPGTRLTVT.

This sequence joins TRBV9 and TRBJ2-2, with 11 bases fitting TRBD2. V shed 4 bases and J 6 bases; nucleotides not matched to a gene: 8. Germline values: CDR1 SGDLS, CDR2 YYNGEE. CDR3 size: 16 residues. DNA for the CDR3: TGTGCCAGCAGCCCAAGCGTGACTAGCGGGGCCGGGGAGCTGTTTTTT. Translated, it gives CASSPSVTSGAGELFF.

The V and J genes are TRBV7-9 and TRBJ2-5; D may be TRBD1 or TRBD2 (5 bases each). The CDR3 spans 15 residues. V was cut by 5 bases and J by 4 bases, with 17 bases left in between. Germline V gene sequence: CDR1 SEHNR, CDR2 FQNEAQ (reference sequence). CDR3 region: CASSLRGGDGETQYF. As DNA, the CDR3 is TGTGCCAGCAGCCTCCGCGGTGGGGACGGAGAGACCCAGTACTTC.

This clonotype was seen ten or more times. The chain combines TRBV7-6 with TRBJ2-1, with 14 bases lining up with TRBD2. The CDR3 is 15 amino acids. Germline CDR1 is SGHVS and CDR2 is FNYEAQ. Losses at the gene ends were 6 bases for V and 8 bases for J; bases not matched to a gene: 6. In DNA, the CDR3 is TGTGCCAGCAGGGGGACTAGCGGGAGTAGGGATGAGCAGTTCTTC. Encoded protein: CASRGTSGSRDEQFF.

Notes on this clonotype: Lacking the conserved final phenylalanine or tryptophan, this CDR3 likely reflects a read error. The V call is TRBV12-3 or TRBV12-4, the J call TRBJ1-1; no clear D. The germline V and J ends were trimmed by 2 bases and 1 base, with 8 bases remaining between them. The CDR3 extends over 14 amino acids. The CDR3 spells CASSLSGANTEAFS. The CDR3 nucleotides are TGTGCCAGCAGTTTATCAGGAGCGAACACTGAAGCTTTCTCT.